This TCR beta chain was obtained from a study of blood T cells in healthy people across ages. The CDR3 contains 13 residues. Trimming took off 3 bases at V and 7 bases at J, with 13 bases between the two ends. CDR1 SGHKS and CDR2 YYEKEE come from the germline V gene (reference sequence). A sample-barcoded 5' primer and a J-beta primer mix were used in a second PCR of roughly 7 to 11 cycles. TCRdb re-derived calls from the 5' RACE reads in MiXCR, one entry per CDR3 protein. Of 1.5 million to 2 million distinct CDR3 sequences listed, approximately 30% are singletons. The receptor was isolated from a woman aged 25 to 39 in good health. This chain joins TRBV5-5 and TRBJ1-1, with no clear D. Sequencing was done on a sample of blood. For the CDR3, the DNA is TGTGCCAGCAGCTACCAATTCTTGGGTGAAGCTTTCTTT. Its translation is CASSYQFLGEAFF.